Reported below is one T cell receptor beta chain. Its target is not known. Germline V gene lookup returns CDR1 ENHRY and CDR2 SYGVKD. Trimming shortened V by 4 bases and J by 7 bases, and 13 bases separated the two germline ends. The CDR3 is made up of 14 amino acids. This specimen comes from a study of T cell responses to AZD1222 COVID-19 vaccine. General observations from the study: Donors were mostly white British, more females; clonal diversity possibly underestimated.

Measured with immunoSEQ multiplex PCR; TCRdb has only the in-frame clones, and not every one. The table lists 100,000 to 110,000 clones, 88% of them singletons, with around 1.8% in the top ten. This receptor was taken from an adult in good health. The specimen was peripheral blood, collected on day 0 of AZD1222 vaccination. The chain recombines TRBV10-3 with TRBJ1-4, with a tentative D call TRBD1 (5 bases). The DNA of the CDR3 is TGTGCCATCAGTGCGTTAATAGGGGTTGAAAAACTGTTTTTT. This codes for CAISALIGVEKLFF.